A single sample is the source of the 10 T cell receptor beta chains below, sequenced in a study of siplizumab effects on memory and regulatory T cells. The assay was immunoSEQ multiplex PCR, and TCRdb's table has in-frame clones only and misses some. The sample includes 60,000 to 80,000 clones, over 65% seen only once; the top ten take 3.8%. Sequencing used memory CD4+ T cells sorted from blood. All receptors derive from a human donor in good health.

There are a few counts of this clone. The chain couples TRBV7-9 to TRBJ1-6, with 9 bases lining up with TRBD1. Germline-derived CDR1 and CDR2 are SEHNR and FQNEAQ (reference sequence). This CDR3 contains 15 residues. V shed 3 bases and J 6 bases; nucleotides not matched to a gene: 3. The chain's CDR3 is CASSLTGGGNSPLHF. The CDR3, as DNA: TGTGCCAGCAGCTTGACAGGGGGTGGTAATTCACCCCTCCACTTT. Drawing the rest from reference TRBV7-9 and TRBJ1-6, the complete variable domain is DTGVSQNPRHKITKRGQNVTFRCDPISEHNRLYWYRQTLGQGPEFLTYFQNEAQLEKSRLLSDRFSAERPKGSFSTLEIQRTEQGDSAMYLCASSLTGGGNSPLHFGNGTRLTVT.

J is TRBJ1-2 and V is TRBV6-5; D is unresolved. Trimming pared 2 bases from V and 3 bases from J, leaving 10 bases between. Looked up from germline, CDR1 is MNHEY and CDR2 is SVGAGI. The CDR3 is 14 amino acids. CDR3 amino acids: CASSYEPADYGYTF. The CDR3 nucleotides read TGTGCCAGCAGTTACGAGCCGGCGGACTATGGCTACACCTTC.

The rearrangement links TRBV5-4 to TRBJ1-4; tentatively, D is TRBD1 (6 bases). This CDR3 contains 15 residues. The germline CDR1 and CDR2 sequences are SGHNT and YYREEE (reference sequence). V was pared by 1 base and J by 8 bases, with 15 bases between. The CDR3 nucleotides are TGTGCCAGCAGCTTGCAGGCGGGGGCGAGGGAAAAACTGTTTTTT. Translated: CASSLQAGAREKLFF.

The chain uses TRBV28 and TRBJ1-2; 7 nucleotides align to TRBD1. The CDR3 spans 13 residues. Unmatched junction bases numbered 3, after V lost 5 bases and J lost 3 bases. The germline CDR1 and CDR2 sequences are MDHEN and SYDVKM. The CDR3, as DNA: TGTGCCAGCAGTGGGGGACAGCACTATGGCTACACCTTC. Protein product: CASSGGQHYGYTF.

CDR3 in amino acids: CASSISGSSYEQYF. CDR3 DNA sequence: TGTGCCAGCAGTATTAGCGGGAGCTCCTACGAGCAGTACTTC. V is TRBV2 and J is TRBJ2-7, with 9 bases matching TRBD2. CDR1 is SNHLY and CDR2 is FYNNEI in the germline V gene. There are 14 residues in the CDR3. Trimming cost V 5 bases and J 0 bases; bases outside gene matches: 2.

The chain carries TRBV4-2 and TRBJ1-5; no clear D. This CDR3 has 15 amino acids. V lost 0 bases and J lost 1, with 7 bases in between. Germline V gene lookup returns CDR1 LGHNA and CDR2 YNFKEQ. CDR3 sequence (DNA): TGTGCCAGCAGCCAAGAGCGGATAAGCAATCAGCCCCAGCATTTT. Its translation: CASSQERISNQPQHF.

The chain combines TRBV5-8 with TRBJ2-7; D is unresolved. CDR1 and CDR2 from the germline V gene are SGHTS and YDEGEE. Deletions cut 5 bases from V and 1 base from J, with 10 bases between. The CDR3 loop spans 13 amino acids. The CDR3 sequence is CASSPGFSYEQYF. CDR3 in DNA: TGTGCCAGCAGTCCCGGGTTTTCCTACGAGCAGTACTTC. Combining the CDR3 with reference TRBV5-8 and TRBJ2-7 gives the whole variable domain EAGVTQSPTHLIKTRGQQATLRCSPISGHTSVYWYQQALGLGLQFLLWYDEGEERNRGNFPPRFSGRQFPNYSSELNVNALELEDSALYLCASSPGFSYEQYFGPGTRLTVT.

This chain connects TRBV5-1 to TRBJ2-3; D unclear. CDR1 and CDR2 from the germline V gene are SGHRS and YFSETQ. The CDR3 is made up of 14 amino acids. Trimming stripped 0 bases from V and 2 bases from J, with 7 bases between. CDR3 in amino acids: CASSLGQNTDTQYF. The CDR3 nucleotides are TGCGCCAGCAGCTTGGGGCAGAACACAGATACGCAGTATTTT.

The CDR3 DNA sequence: TGCGCCAGCAGCTTGGATCGGAATCAGCCCCAGCATTTT. Encoded protein: CASSLDRNQPQHF. The chain joins TRBV5-1 to TRBJ1-5; D is ambiguous. Germline V gene sequence: CDR1 SGHRS, CDR2 YFSETQ. Trimming removed 0 bases at V and 4 bases at J, with 5 bases between. This CDR3 spans 13 amino acids.

The CDR3: CASSRIPNEKLFF. In nucleotides, the CDR3 is TGCGCCAGCAGCCGGATTCCTAATGAAAAACTGTTTTTT. The V and J genes are TRBV5-1 and TRBJ1-4; D unclear. Germline CDR1 SGHRS, CDR2 YFSETQ. The CDR3 is 13 amino acids. Trimming took 4 bases from V and 3 from J, leaving 7 bases between them.